This T cell receptor beta chain appears in the sequencing data of a study of CD8 T cells in Susac syndrome. Sequencing of TCR beta covered CD8+ and CD4+ T cells obtained from blood. The multiple sclerosis controls consisted of treatment-naive patients with relapsing-remitting disease, either stable or active. TEMRA cells were FACS-enriched, while CD8+ and CD4+ T cells were negatively isolated. Germline lookup yields CDR1 SEHNR and CDR2 FQNEAQ (reference sequence). The CDR3 sequence is 13 residues long. V lost 5 bases, J lost 6 bases, and 11 bases lay in between. RNA, at roughly 0.45 to 1 ug, was reverse transcribed with random hexamers. The TCR beta CDR3 was amplified by immunoSEQ multiplex PCR across 54 Vbeta, 13 Jbeta. TCRdb re-derived calls from the immunoSEQ multiplex PCR reads in MiXCR, one entry per CDR3 protein. The table has about 150,000 distinct CDR3 sequences, nearly 97% seen once.

This chain connects TRBV7-9 to TRBJ2-1; D may be TRBD1 (5 bases). This clonotype originated in a human donor with multiple sclerosis. What was sequenced was CD8+ T cells from PBMCs. In nucleotides, the CDR3 is TGTGCCAGCAGCCCCACAGGATTCAATGAGCAGTTCTTC. Encoded protein: CASSPTGFNEQFF. The full variable domain, in which reference TRBV7-9 and TRBJ2-1 provide the parts outside the CDR3, is DTGVSQNPRHKITKRGQNVTFRCDPISEHNRLYWYRQTLGQGPEFLTYFQNEAQLEKSRLLSDRFSAERPKGSFSTLEIQRTEQGDSAMYLCASSPTGFNEQFFGPGTRLTVL.